The subject of this entry is one T cell receptor (beta chain). Trimming removed 7 bases from V and 6 bases from J, with 18 bases in between. Per germline, CDR1 LNHDA and CDR2 SQIVND (reference sequence). This CDR3 has 15 amino acids. This entry is derived from a study of blood T cell repertoires in COVID-19. Study-wide context: Italy, Spain and the United States were the sources of the convalescent and acute COVID-19 samples. The cDNA or gDNA used as material had been derived from T cells, B-cell-depleted T cells, or PBMCs.

Seattle researchers signed up patients amid active infection and tracked them longitudinally. Source study methods: Reference gene primer amplification gave nucleated cell count estimates. Sequencing used immunoSEQ multiplex PCR; TCRdb keeps in-frame clones, though not all of them. V and J calls and clone size are those listed in that table; D and trimming were worked out from the DNA. The table records tens of thousands of clones, 90% to 95% of them present only once. The rearrangement joins TRBV19 to TRBJ1-4, with D hard to call. Sequenced material: peripheral blood. This clonotype was sampled from a man aged 35-49 years with COVID-19, enrolled during active disease. DNA for the CDR3: TGTGCCAGTATTGGTATTTACACCGGGGATGAAAAACTGTTTTTT. It encodes CASIGIYTGDEKLFF. The full variable domain, completed using reference TRBV19 and TRBJ1-4, is DGGITQSPKYLFRKEGQNVTLSCEQNLNHDAMYWYRQDPGQGLRLIYYSQIVNDFQKGDIAEGYSVSREKKESFPLTVTSAQKNPTAFYLCASIGIYTGDEKLFFGSGTQLSVL.